The clone carrying this T cell receptor beta chain is a singleton in its sample. This entry comes from a study of blood T cell repertoires in COVID-19. Trimming stripped 3 bases from V and 1 base from J, with 14 bases between. Germline-derived CDR1 and CDR2 are LNHDA and SQIVND (reference sequence). This CDR3 has 16 residues. The table came from immunoSEQ multiplex PCR; TCRdb's copy has only in-frame clones and leaves some out. The sample holds about 340,000 clones, over 80% seen once. The sequence was collected from a woman between 50 and 59 years old with COVID-19, enrolled during active disease. The sequencing sample was made of peripheral blood. The chain is built from TRBV19 and TRBJ2-3; possible D gene TRBD2, 6 bases. The CDR3: CASSIRLVAGTDTQYF. The CDR3 DNA reads as TGTGCCAGTAGTATCAGACTAGTGGCTGGCACAGATACGCAGTATTTT.